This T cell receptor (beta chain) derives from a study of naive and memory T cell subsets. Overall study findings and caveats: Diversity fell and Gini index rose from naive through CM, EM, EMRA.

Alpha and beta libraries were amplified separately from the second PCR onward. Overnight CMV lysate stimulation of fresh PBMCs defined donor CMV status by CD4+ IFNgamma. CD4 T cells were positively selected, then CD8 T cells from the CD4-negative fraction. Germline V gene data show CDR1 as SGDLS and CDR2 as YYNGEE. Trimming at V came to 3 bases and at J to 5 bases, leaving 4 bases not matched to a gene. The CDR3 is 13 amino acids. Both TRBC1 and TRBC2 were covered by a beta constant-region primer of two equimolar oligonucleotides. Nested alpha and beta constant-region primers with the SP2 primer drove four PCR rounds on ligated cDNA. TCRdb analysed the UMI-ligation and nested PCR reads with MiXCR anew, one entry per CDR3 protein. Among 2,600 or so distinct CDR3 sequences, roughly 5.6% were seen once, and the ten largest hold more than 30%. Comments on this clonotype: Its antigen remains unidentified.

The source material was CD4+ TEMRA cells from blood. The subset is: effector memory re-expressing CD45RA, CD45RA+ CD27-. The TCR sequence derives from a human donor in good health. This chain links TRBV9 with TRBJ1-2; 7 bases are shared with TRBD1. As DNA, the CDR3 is TGTGCCAGCAGCGCGCAGGGGGATTATGGCTACACCTTC. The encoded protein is CASSAQGDYGYTF.